This TCR beta chain comes out of a study of OX40 agonist ivuxolimab in advanced cancers. Some clones are missing from TCRdb's copy, which holds only in-frame ones; the method was immunoSEQ multiplex PCR. The data hold more than 4,500 clones, with roughly 64% observed a single time. The CDR3 runs to 17 residues. CDR1 LNHDA and CDR2 SQIVND come from the germline V gene (reference sequence). The J segment lost 5 bases and the V segment lost 10 bases, leaving 17 bases of the junction unmatched. Within the sample, this clone is medium-sized. The receptor was derived from an adult with an advanced solid tumor such as melanoma, head and neck, liver or kidney cancer. The J gene is TRBJ2-1, the V gene TRBV19, with TRBD1 matching over 10 bases. The sequences come from CD4+ or CD8+ T cells sorted from blood, collected in a trial of the OX40 agonist ivuxolimab. The CDR3 region is CATSRASGQGNHNEQFF. The CDR3 DNA reads TGTGCCACCTCACGAGCCTCGGGACAGGGGAACCACAATGAGCAGTTCTTC.